This record concerns one T cell receptor beta chain sequence. The antigen is unknown. The sample belongs to a study of T cell responses to AZD1222 COVID-19 vaccine. Looking at the study overall: Timing groups of about 4 and about 12 weeks for second doses were pooled. Findings and limits, study-wide: Recipients of two AZD1222 doses showed rising Spike-specific TCR breadth and depth. Females made up more of the donors, who were largely white British, and clonal diversity may have come out too low.

This CDR3 comprises 13 residues. With 0 bases removed from V and 3 bases from J, the gap between germline ends came to 8 bases. Germline loops: CDR1 GTSNPN, CDR2 SVGIG (reference sequence). Using immunoSEQ multiplex PCR, the repertoire was profiled, and TCRdb retains in-frame clones only, with some absent. The profile covers 140,000 to 150,000 clones, with about 93% appearing a single time and 5% to 5.5% taken by the ten largest. The V gene is TRBV30, the J gene TRBJ2-5; TRBD1 or TRBD2 may be the D gene (5 bases each). The source of this sequence is an adult in good health. Sample: peripheral blood, taken on day 0 of AZD1222 vaccination. The CDR3 here is CAWSVLGEETQYF. In DNA form, the CDR3 reads TGTGCCTGGAGTGTACTGGGGGAAGAGACCCAGTACTTC.